Below are 2 T cell receptor beta chains sequenced from a single sample in a study of neurological immune-mediated disorders. TCRdb processed the 5' RACE reads anew with MiXCR; each CDR3 protein has one entry. The sample yields tens of thousands of distinct CDR3 sequences, 4% seen once. Material for sequencing was CD4+ T cells from blood. The receptors derive from a woman between 40 and 55 years old with multiple sclerosis.

The CDR3 DNA sequence: TGTGCCAGCAGCTTAGCGGGACAGAATAGCAATCAGCCCCAGCATTTT. Translation gives CASSLAGQNSNQPQHF. The chain is built from TRBV11-2 and TRBJ1-5, with 7 bases matching TRBD1. Germline V lookup: CDR1 SGHAT, CDR2 FQNNGV. V lost 1 base, J lost 0 bases, and 3 bases stayed unmatched. The CDR3 runs 16 residues. The entire variable domain, with the rest obtained from reference TRBV11-2 and TRBJ1-5, is as follows: EAGVAQSPRYKIIEKRQSVAFWCNPISGHATLYWYQQILGQGPKLLIQFQNNGVVDDSQLPKDRFSAERLKGVDSTLKIQPAKLEDSAVYLCASSLAGQNSNQPQHFGDGTRLSIL.

This clonotype has a count of ten or more. The CDR3 DNA reads as TGCGCCAGCAGCCTGCCCGGGGGCCTCACAGATACGCAGTATTTT. It codes for CASSLPGGLTDTQYF. The chain joins TRBV5-1 to TRBJ2-3; perhaps D is TRBD1 or TRBD2 (6 bases each). V lost 4 bases and J 2 bases, leaving 14 bases between the germline ends. The germline CDR1 and CDR2 sequences are SGHRS and YFSETQ. The CDR3 runs to 15 residues.